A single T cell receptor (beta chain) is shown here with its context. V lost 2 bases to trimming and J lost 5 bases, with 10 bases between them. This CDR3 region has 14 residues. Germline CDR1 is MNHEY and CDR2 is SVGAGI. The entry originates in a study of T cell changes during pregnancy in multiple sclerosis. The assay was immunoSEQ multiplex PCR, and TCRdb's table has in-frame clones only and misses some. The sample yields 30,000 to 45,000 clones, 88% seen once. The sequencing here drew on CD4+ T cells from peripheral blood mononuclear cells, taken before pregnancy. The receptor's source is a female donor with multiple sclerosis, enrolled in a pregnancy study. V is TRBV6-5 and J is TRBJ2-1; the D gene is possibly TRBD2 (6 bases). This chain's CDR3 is CASSYGWGDNEQFF. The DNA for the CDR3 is TGTGCCAGCAGTTACGGCTGGGGGGACAATGAGCAGTTCTTC.